This T cell receptor beta chain was documented in a study of shared clonotypes between healthy human individuals. Overall study results and limits: The generation probabilities recorded for non-shared clonotypes fell below those of clonotypes shared by all four donors.

Deep-level assay runs were performed. For each subset, genomic DNA was distributed in equal portions over several immunoSEQ plates. Some clones are missing from TCRdb's copy, which holds only in-frame ones; the method was immunoSEQ multiplex PCR. The sample holds about 960,000 clones, 70% to 85% seen once. With regard to this clone: The antigen remains undetermined.

Trimming stripped 5 bases from V and 4 bases from J, with 17 bases between. Germline V lookup: CDR1 SGHTA, CDR2 FQGNSA. The CDR3 is 16 amino acids. The sequence was collected from a young man in good health. The sample consisted of memory CD4+ T cells sorted from blood. Subset in this sample: CD45RA-negative fraction. V usage is TRBV7-2 and J usage is TRBJ1-4; perhaps TRBD1 as D (5 bases). The CDR3 sequence: CASSPTPGLINEKLFF. The CDR3 DNA follows: TGTGCCAGCAGCCCCACCCCGGGACTGATTAATGAAAAACTGTTTTTT.